This entry describes one T cell receptor beta chain. Its cognate antigen is unknown. V lost 3 bases and J 0 bases, leaving 12 bases between the germline ends. The CDR3 contains 15 residues. In germline, CDR1 is MNHEY, CDR2 SVGAGI. CD45RO-negative, CCR7-selected cells formed the naive CD8 fraction, which excluded terminally differentiated effector memory CD45RA+ cells. The data originate from a study of shared clonotypes between healthy human individuals. Study-level background: Each donor's CD8 memory used one plate, CD8 naive two, each CD4 subset three. Study conclusions and caveats: Rarefaction exposed incomplete sorted-subset sequencing despite large depth. Around 5.3% of naive CD4 clonotypes were shared across a handful of donors.

Authors' methods: With immunoSEQ giving junction-only sequences and no quality scores, filtering differed. Profiled with immunoSEQ multiplex PCR; TCRdb holds only in-frame clones, not every one. D and trimming were read from the DNA, whereas the V and J calls and clone size are those reported in that table. The sample contains over 2 million clones, 85% to 95% of which appear only once. Sequencing input: naive CD8+ T cells sorted from blood. This sequence joins TRBV6-5 and TRBJ2-7; D tentatively reads TRBD1 or TRBD2 (5 bases each). This receptor was obtained from a man younger than 30 in good health. CDR3 protein: CASSYGGTSSYEQYF. Written as DNA, the CDR3 is TGTGCCAGCAGTTATGGGGGAACAAGCTCCTACGAGCAGTACTTC.